This T cell receptor beta chain was retrieved from a study of T cell responses to AZD1222 COVID-19 vaccine. Only in-frame clones appear in the TCRdb table, and some are missing; sequencing was by immunoSEQ multiplex PCR. This sample has roughly 79,000 clones, with about 92% found just once. J gave up 5 bases and V 2 bases, and 9 bases lay outside the gene matches. CDR3 length equals 17 residues. This specimen was peripheral blood, taken on day 0 of MenACWY control vaccination. V and J are TRBV23-1 and TRBJ1-6, with TRBD1 matching over 7 bases. TRBV23-1 is filed as an ORF, its function uncertain. This TCR was recovered from an adult in good health. DNA of the CDR3: TGCGCCAGCAGTCAACCCCCTGACAGGGCAGATAATTCACCCCTCCACTTT. Amino acid sequence: CASSQPPDRADNSPLHF.